This T cell receptor (beta chain) originates from a study of blood T cell repertoires in COVID-19. CDR3 size: 13 residues. Germline V CDR1 and CDR2: LGHNA, YNFKEQ. Trimming shortened V by 2 bases and J by 5 bases, and 6 bases separated the two germline ends. Original processing notes: Amplifying reference gene primers gave estimates of nucleated cell counts. Assay: immunoSEQ multiplex PCR; the TCRdb copy retains only in-frame clones and omits some. The V and J calls and clone size are taken from that table; D and trimming were inferred from the DNA. Of 88,000 or so clones in the sample, 65% to 90% were seen once.

The receptor was derived from a man aged 55 to 69 with acute or convalescent COVID-19. Sequencing was done on a sample of peripheral blood. The chain uses TRBV4-2 and TRBJ2-2; no clear D. The CDR3 DNA reads as TGTGCCAGCAGCCAACTAGGAACCGGGGAGCTGTTTTTT. Protein product: CASSQLGTGELFF.